The present T cell receptor beta chain was sequenced within a study of T cells after yellow fever vaccination. The CDR3 loop spans 16 amino acids. V lost 1 base and J lost 3; bases outside the gene matches: 6. In making TCR cDNA, 5'RACE template switching added a universal primer site and UMIs to it. TCRdb reanalysed the 5' RACE reads using MiXCR and keeps one entry per CDR3 protein. The sample has around 250,000 distinct CDR3 sequences, about 7% seen once. Regarding this clonotype: What it binds is not known.

Whole-study results and caveats: Abundant bulk-population clonotypes could contaminate the FACS-sorted repertoires.

This TCR came from a young man who received the YFV17D yellow fever vaccine. The sequencing used CD4+ T cells sorted from PBMCs, collected 15 days after the yellow fever booster vaccination. The chain uses TRBV23-1 and TRBJ2-7, with 10 nucleotides matching TRBD1. TRBV23-1 is designated an ORF whose function remains uncertain. The CDR3 bases are TGCGCCAGCAGTCAATGCCCTAGGGACAGGGGCTACGAGCAGTACTTC. Translating gives CASSQCPRDRGYEQYF.